The 26 T cell receptor beta chains below all came from one sample that was sequenced in a study of cytomegalovirus exposure and HLA in healthy donors. Use of 60 Vbeta and 13 Jbeta primers characterized the PCR. Sequenced by immunoSEQ multiplex PCR; TCRdb stores in-frame clones only, minus some. Of 130,000 or so clones in the sample, roughly 82% are singletons; the top ten hold 4.2%. The sample was PBMCs. The receptors were gathered from a male donor in good health and CMV-seropositive.

The chain combines TRBV5-1 with TRBJ2-5; D may be TRBD1 (6 bases). From germline, CDR1 is SGHRS and CDR2 YFSETQ. The CDR3 is 14 residues long. V shed 0 bases and J shed 2 bases, with 8 bases lying between them. The CDR3 here is CASSLGQVQETQYF. CDR3 sequence (DNA): TGCGCCAGCAGCTTGGGACAGGTACAAGAGACCCAGTACTTC. The complete variable domain, with remaining parts taken from reference TRBV5-1 and TRBJ2-5, reads KAGVTQTPRYLIKTRGQQVTLSCSPISGHRSVSWYQQTPGQGLQFLFEYFSETQRNKGNFPGRFSGRQFSNSRSEMNVSTLELGDSALYLCASSLGQVQETQYFGPGTRLLVL.

In DNA, the CDR3 is TGTGCCAGCAGCTTGGGGCCTCACGGGAATGAGCAGTTCTTC. As protein: CASSLGPHGNEQFF. V is TRBV5-4 and J is TRBJ2-1; no firm D call. CDR1 and CDR2 from the germline V gene are SGHNT and YYREEE (reference sequence). The V and J ends lost 0 bases and 7 bases respectively, with 11 bases between them. The CDR3 loop spans 14 amino acids.

The chain has TRBV18 and TRBJ1-1, with no clear D. The CDR3 runs 15 residues. The germline V gene has CDR1 KGHSH and CDR2 LQKENI. V lost 3 bases, J lost 6 bases, and 17 bases lay in between. The CDR3 protein is CASSPIIPASPEAFF. The CDR3 region has the DNA TGTGCCAGCTCACCTATAATTCCCGCGAGCCCTGAAGCTTTCTTT.

Only a few counts were recorded for this clone. J is TRBJ2-7 and V is TRBV18; 11 bases fit TRBD1. CDR1 is KGHSH and CDR2 is LQKENI in the germline V gene. V lost 3 bases, J lost 1 base, and 2 bases stayed unmatched. This CDR3 has 15 residues. CDR3 DNA: TGTGCCAGCTCACCGGGACAGGGGGTGTCCTACGAGCAGTACTTC. Encoded protein: CASSPGQGVSYEQYF.

The chain is built from TRBV28 and TRBJ2-1; D is perhaps TRBD2 (6 bases). V gave up 8 bases and J gave up 5 bases, with 13 bases separating them. Germline lookup yields CDR1 MDHEN and CDR2 SYDVKM. The CDR3 is 13 residues long. The CDR3 here is CASLGGNNNEQFF. CDR3 sequence (DNA): TGTGCCAGCCTCGGCGGGAACAACAATGAGCAGTTCTTC. Using reference TRBV28 and TRBJ2-1 for the parts outside the CDR3, the full variable domain is DVKVTQSSRYLVKRTGEKVFLECVQDMDHENMFWYRQDPGLGLRLIYFSYDVKMKEKGDIPEGYSVSREKKERFSLILESASTNQTSMYLCASLGGNNNEQFFGPGTRLTVL.

The chain has TRBV4-2 and TRBJ2-5; the D gene is possibly TRBD2 (6 bases). The germline V and J ends were trimmed by 4 bases and 12 bases, with 15 bases remaining between them. CDR1 and CDR2 (germline): LGHNA, YNFKEQ. There are 12 residues in the CDR3. For the CDR3, the DNA is TGTGCCAGCAGCCGGCCGGGACTGAGAAAGTACTTC. Encoded protein: CASSRPGLRKYF.

The chain is built from TRBV5-1 and TRBJ2-7, with TRBD2 matching 9 bases. J was trimmed by 4 bases and V by 4 bases; bases with no gene match: 6. The germline V gene has CDR1 SGHRS and CDR2 YFSETQ. CDR3 size: 14 residues. For the CDR3, the DNA is TGCGCCAGCAGCCAGCGGGGGGCTTTGTACGAGCAGTACTTC. Translating it yields CASSQRGALYEQYF.

This clone came up a few times. The rearrangement uses TRBV2 and TRBJ2-3, with 12 nucleotides matching TRBD2. This CDR3 has 14 residues. CDR1 and CDR2 (germline): SNHLY, FYNNEI. The trim removed 11 bases at V and 0 bases at J, leaving 3 bases unmatched. Here the CDR3 DNA reads TGTGCCTCGACTAGCGGGGGTAGCACAGATACGCAGTATTTT. Translation gives CASTSGGSTDTQYF.

For this clone: The junction departs from germline at one end; a sequencing error may be responsible. This chain joins TRBV7-9 and TRBJ2-7; tentatively, D is TRBD1 (5 bases). Germline CDR1 reads SEHNR; CDR2 reads FQNEAQ (reference sequence). CDR3 length: 12 residues. CDR3 DNA sequence: TGTTCCAGCAGCGCACAGGATACCGAGCAGTACTTC. Protein: CSSSAQDTEQYF.

The V and J genes are TRBV5-1 and TRBJ2-2; D possibly corresponds to TRBD2 (6 bases). Trimming pared 5 bases from V and 5 bases from J, leaving 16 bases between. The CDR3 extends over 15 amino acids. In germline, CDR1 is SGHRS, CDR2 YFSETQ. The CDR3 loop reads CASSNGGAPTGELFF. CDR3 coding DNA: TGCGCCAGCAGTAACGGCGGGGCGCCAACCGGGGAGCTGTTTTTT.

The V call is TRBV28, the J call TRBJ2-3; tentatively, D is TRBD2 (8 bases). This CDR3 contains 24 residues. Trimming removed 8 bases at V and 0 bases at J, with 42 bases between. CDR1 and CDR2 (germline): MDHEN, SYDVKM. CDR3 nucleotides: TGTGCCAGCCCTCCGCGGCAGGATCCGGACAGGCGGCGGGGGGATTACCTTAGCACAGATACGCAGTATTTT. Protein product: CASPPRQDPDRRRGDYLSTDTQYF.

CDR3 nucleotide sequence: TGCGCCAGCAGCTTGGTTCCTTTAGTTGGAGCAGCGAACACCGGGGAGCTGTTTTTT. Residues: CASSLVPLVGAANTGELFF. V is TRBV5-1 and J is TRBJ2-2; D is unresolved. CDR1 SGHRS and CDR2 YFSETQ come from the germline V gene. This CDR3 has 19 residues. V lost 0 bases to trimming and J lost 0 bases, with 18 bases between them.

The genes are TRBV5-1 and TRBJ2-3; D is unresolved. The CDR3 sequence is 11 residues long. Germline CDR1 reads SGHRS; CDR2 reads YFSETQ. With 6 bases removed from V and 6 bases from J, the gap between germline ends came to 8 bases. In nucleotides, the CDR3 is TGCGCCAGCACCGAGGTGGATACGCAGTATTTT. Translated: CASTEVDTQYF.

This clone was seen a few times. This rearrangement joins TRBV6-5 to TRBJ1-2; perhaps TRBD1 as D (6 bases). The CDR3 is 13 residues long. CDR1 is MNHEY and CDR2 is SVGAGI in the germline V gene. Trimming removed 0 bases at V and 9 bases at J, with 11 bases between. CDR3 nucleotides: TGTGCCAGCAGTTACTCGAGGGGGACAAGCTACACCTTC. Protein: CASSYSRGTSYTF.

The genes are TRBV5-1 and TRBJ1-2, with a possible D match to TRBD1 (5 bases). The CDR3 has 14 amino acids. Germline V gene sequence: CDR1 SGHRS, CDR2 YFSETQ. V lost 0 bases and J lost 4, with 10 bases in between. CDR3 amino acids: CASSLGGDGYGYTF. The CDR3 bases are TGCGCCAGCAGCTTGGGGGGGGACGGCTATGGCTACACCTTC.

V usage is TRBV7-3 and J usage is TRBJ2-5; a possible D gene is TRBD2 (6 bases). Germline values: CDR1 SGHTA, CDR2 FQGTGA. This CDR3 contains 13 residues. V lost 5 bases, J lost 1 base, and 8 bases lay in between. CDR3: CASSPTSQETQYF. In nucleotides, the CDR3 is TGTGCCAGCAGCCCGACTAGCCAAGAGACCCAGTACTTC.

This clone was detected only a few times. The genes are TRBV27 and TRBJ2-7; possibly TRBD1 for D (5 bases). CDR1 MNHEY and CDR2 SMNVEV come from the germline V gene (reference sequence). Trimming removed 6 bases at V and 3 bases at J, with 15 bases between. This CDR3 has 14 residues. The CDR3 loop is CASSRNTGHYEQYF. In nucleotides, the CDR3 is TGTGCCAGCAGCCGTAATACTGGACACTACGAGCAGTACTTC.

The rearrangement joins TRBV6-1 to TRBJ2-7, with TRBD2 identical over 7 bases. Germline CDR1 reads MNHNS; CDR2 reads SASEGT. The junction had 4 bases not matched to a gene; V was cut back by 1 base and J by 4 bases. This CDR3 has 14 amino acids. CDR3 amino acids: CASSEEGGKYEQYF. In DNA form, the CDR3 reads TGTGCCAGCAGTGAAGAGGGAGGGAAGTACGAGCAGTACTTC.

V is TRBV5-1 and J is TRBJ2-2; weak D call: TRBD1 (7 bases). Germline CDR1 reads SGHRS; CDR2 reads YFSETQ. The CDR3 spans 16 residues. Trimming left V 0 bases short and J 7 bases short, with 16 bases between. The chain's CDR3 is CASSLDRPGGGGELFF. CDR3 bases: TGCGCCAGCAGCTTGGATCGTCCAGGGGGAGGCGGGGAGCTGTTTTTT. Together with reference TRBV5-1 and TRBJ2-2, the CDR3 gives the full variable domain: KAGVTQTPRYLIKTRGQQVTLSCSPISGHRSVSWYQQTPGQGLQFLFEYFSETQRNKGNFPGRFSGRQFSNSRSEMNVSTLELGDSALYLCASSLDRPGGGGELFFGEGSRLTVL.

The chain employs TRBV18 and TRBJ2-3, with 11 bases matching TRBD1. The J segment lost 3 bases and the V segment lost 5 bases, leaving 4 bases of the junction unmatched. CDR1 and CDR2 (germline): KGHSH, LQKENI. CDR3 length: 15 residues. In DNA, the CDR3 is TGTGCCAGCTCAAACCGGGACAGGGGGACAGATACGCAGTATTTT. Translated: CASSNRDRGTDTQYF.

V usage is TRBV7-3 and J usage is TRBJ1-1; D unresolved. The V gene lost 1 base and the J gene lost 6 bases, with 9 bases spanning the gap. The CDR3 loop spans 13 amino acids. Germline loops: CDR1 SGHTA, CDR2 FQGTGA. The CDR3 DNA reads TGTGCCAGCAGCTTAAGCGTCACCGCTGAAGCTTTCTTT. Residues: CASSLSVTAEAFF.

This sequence joins TRBV11-3 and TRBJ2-2; no reliable D call. Germline CDR1 SGHNT, CDR2 YENEEA. Trimming left V 0 bases short and J 3 bases short, with 5 bases between. This CDR3 is 14 amino acids long. CDR3 loop: CASSLDRDTGELFF. The CDR3 DNA reads TGTGCCAGCAGCTTAGATCGTGACACCGGGGAGCTGTTTTTT.

The V call is TRBV2, the J call TRBJ2-2; possibly TRBD2 for D (6 bases). The germline V and J ends were trimmed by 2 bases and 5 bases, with 12 bases remaining between them. The CDR3 is 15 amino acids. CDR1 is SNHLY and CDR2 is FYNNEI in the germline V gene. The CDR3 DNA reads TGTGCCAGCAGTGAAAGGTGGAGCGGGACCGGGGAGCTGTTTTTT. Encoded protein: CASSERWSGTGELFF.

V gene TRBV28 combines with J gene TRBJ1-1; D gene ambiguous. Germline-derived CDR1 and CDR2 are MDHEN and SYDVKM. Trimming pared 3 bases from V and 2 bases from J, leaving 16 bases between. The CDR3 totals 16 residues. The CDR3 loop reads CASSLEGLLPNTEAFF. The CDR3 bases are TGTGCCAGCAGTTTGGAGGGTTTGTTACCTAACACTGAAGCTTTCTTT.

The chain recombines TRBV11-3 with TRBJ2-1, with 10 bases matching TRBD1. V was clipped by 5 bases and J by 8 bases; unmatched bases: 9. The CDR3 has 15 residues. CDR1 and CDR2 (germline): SGHNT, YENEEA. The CDR3 protein is CASSNDRGLGDEQFF. For the CDR3, the DNA is TGTGCCAGCAGCAATGACAGGGGGCTTGGGGATGAGCAGTTCTTC.

V and J are TRBV6-5 and TRBJ1-2, with 7 bases identical to TRBD1. In germline, CDR1 is MNHEY, CDR2 SVGAGI. The J segment lost 7 bases and the V segment lost 6 bases, leaving 5 bases of the junction unmatched. This CDR3 contains 12 residues. The DNA for the CDR3 is TGTGCCAGCAGCCGTCGACAGGGTGGCTACACCTTC. It yields the protein CASSRRQGGYTF.